This T cell receptor (beta chain) appears in the sequencing data of a study of naive and memory T cell subsets. Broader study findings: TCR transcript changes with activation or differentiation may affect this RNA method.

About this clonotype: Its antigen is undetermined.

Ligated cDNA underwent four rounds of PCR with nested alpha and beta constant region primers and SP2. Reverse transcription of blood and skin TCR RNA was primed at alpha and beta constant regions. MiXCR was run by TCRdb on the 5' RACE reads, yielding one entry per CDR3 protein. The table includes about 32,000 distinct CDR3 sequences, roughly 17% detected once. A UMI-containing oligonucleotide was joined by 3' ligation to the TCR cDNA template. RNA was extracted from more than 2 ml of whole blood of healthy adults. Input was about 1 to 1,100 ng of DNase-treated total RNA without cell sorting. The CDR3 is made up of 14 amino acids. V was trimmed by 0 bases and J by 4 bases, leaving 10 bases between them. Germline CDR1 and CDR2: SGHRS and YFSETQ.

The chain is built from TRBV5-1 and TRBJ1-1; unclear D gene. This clonotype was sampled from a female donor in good health. The CDR3 coding sequence is TGCGCCAGCAGCTTGGGATTCTGGGGCACTGAAGCTTTCTTT. Protein: CASSLGFWGTEAFF.